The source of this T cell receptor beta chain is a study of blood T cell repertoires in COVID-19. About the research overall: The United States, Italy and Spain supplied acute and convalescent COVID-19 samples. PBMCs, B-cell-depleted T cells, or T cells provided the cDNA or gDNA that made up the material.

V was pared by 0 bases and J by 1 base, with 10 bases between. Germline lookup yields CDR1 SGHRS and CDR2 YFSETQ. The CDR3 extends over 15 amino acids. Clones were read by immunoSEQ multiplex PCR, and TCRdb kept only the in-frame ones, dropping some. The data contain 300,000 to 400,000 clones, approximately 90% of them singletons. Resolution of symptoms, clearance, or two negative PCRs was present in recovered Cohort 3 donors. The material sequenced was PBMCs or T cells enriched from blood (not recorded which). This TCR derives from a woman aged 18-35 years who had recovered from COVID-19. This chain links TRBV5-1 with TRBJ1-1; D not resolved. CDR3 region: CASSLETYTNTEAFF. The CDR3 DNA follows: TGCGCCAGCAGCTTGGAAACATACACGAACACTGAAGCTTTCTTT. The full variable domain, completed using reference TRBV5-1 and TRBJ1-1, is KAGVTQTPRYLIKTRGQQVTLSCSPISGHRSVSWYQQTPGQGLQFLFEYFSETQRNKGNFPGRFSGRQFSNSRSEMNVSTLELGDSALYLCASSLETYTNTEAFFGQGTRLTVV.